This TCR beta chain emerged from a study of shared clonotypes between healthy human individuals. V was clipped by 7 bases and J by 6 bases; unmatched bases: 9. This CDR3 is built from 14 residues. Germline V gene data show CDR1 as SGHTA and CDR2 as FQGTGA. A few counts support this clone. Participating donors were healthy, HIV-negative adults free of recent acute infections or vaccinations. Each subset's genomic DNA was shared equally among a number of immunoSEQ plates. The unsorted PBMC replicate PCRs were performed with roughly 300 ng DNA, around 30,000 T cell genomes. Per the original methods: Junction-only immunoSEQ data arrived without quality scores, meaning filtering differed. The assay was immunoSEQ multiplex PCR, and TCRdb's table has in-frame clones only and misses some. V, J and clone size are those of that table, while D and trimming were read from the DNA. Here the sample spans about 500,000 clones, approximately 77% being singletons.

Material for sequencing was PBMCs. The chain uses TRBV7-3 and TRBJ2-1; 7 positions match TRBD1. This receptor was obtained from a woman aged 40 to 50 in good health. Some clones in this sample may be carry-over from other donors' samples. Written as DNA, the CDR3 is TGTGCCAGCACCTCCGACAGGGCTGGCAATGAGCAGTTCTTC. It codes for CASTSDRAGNEQFF.